Below, 9 T cell receptor beta chains from the same sample are listed, as sequenced in a study of CXCR3-negative and CXCR3-positive naive CD8 T cells. TRB cDNA libraries were made by UMI-labeled 5' RACE. From its re-call of the 5' RACE reads, TCRdb lists each CDR3 protein once, without DNA. The ten most abundant clones cover roughly 1.4% of a sample with fewer than 90,000 distinct CDR3 sequences. The sample comprised naive CXCR3- CD8+ T cells from blood. Subset indicated: CD45RO-CCR7+CD27+CD95- naive CD8+ T cells lacking CXCR3 (TNR3-). The receptors shown here come from a human donor in good health. Some clones in this sample may be carry-over from other donors' samples.

This chain uses TRBV9 with TRBJ2-7. CDR3 length: 13 residues. Germline V gene sequence: CDR1 SGDLS, CDR2 YYNGEE. The CDR3 loop is CASSVGAPYEQYF.

The rearrangement joins TRBV28 to TRBJ1-1; TCRdb returns TRBD1, unconfirmable since there is no DNA. CDR3 length: 13 amino acids. The germline gives CDR1 MDHEN, CDR2 SYDVKM. This chain's CDR3 is CASSPTGGAEAFF.

The chain couples TRBV15 to TRBJ1-1. The CDR3 sequence is 14 residues long. Germline lookup yields CDR1 LNHNV and CDR2 YYDKDF (reference sequence). CDR3 loop: CATSRAWGGTEAFF.

The chain carries TRBV7-9 and TRBJ1-5; the TCRdb D gene call, TRBD1, has no DNA to confirm it. This CDR3 region has 14 residues. Germline loops: CDR1 SEHNR, CDR2 FQNEAQ (reference sequence). This CDR3 reads CASSEGQGIQPQHF.

The gene calls are TRBV27 and TRBJ2-7; checking the TCRdb D call of TRBD1 is not possible without DNA. The germline V gene has CDR1 MNHEY and CDR2 SMNVEV (reference sequence). The CDR3 has 13 residues. This chain's CDR3 is CASSSGAAYEQYF.

The V and J genes are TRBV4-3 and TRBJ1-3. Germline assignment: CDR1 LGHNA and CDR2 YSLEER. CDR3 length: 15 amino acids. This chain's CDR3 is CASSLTLGSGNTIYF.

The chain joins TRBV29-1 to TRBJ2-2. This CDR3 has 11 amino acids. From germline, CDR1 is SQVTM and CDR2 ANQGSEA. CDR3 residues: CSVSDTGELFF.

J is TRBJ2-7 and V is TRBV7-7; TCRdb's assignment of TRBD2 cannot be checked, as there is no DNA. In germline, CDR1 is SSHAT, CDR2 FNYEAQ (reference sequence). The CDR3 has 15 amino acids. The CDR3 spells CASSPTSASSYEQYF.

The rearrangement uses TRBV4-2 and TRBJ2-5; TCRdb returns TRBD2, unconfirmable since there is no DNA. The CDR3 is 17 residues long. The germline CDR1 and CDR2 sequences are LGHNA and YNFKEQ. The CDR3 region is CASSHRVFVQEGETQYF.